The clone carrying this TCR beta chain appeared a few times. The data originate from a study of blood T cell repertoires in COVID-19. Study summary: Some COVID-19 samples were acute and others convalescent; all came from the United States, Italy and Spain. T cells, B-cell-depleted T cells, or PBMCs provided the cDNA or gDNA that served as material.

In the source study's methods: The authors estimated nucleated cell counts from reference gene primer amplification. Profiled with immunoSEQ multiplex PCR; TCRdb holds only in-frame clones, not every one. That table supplies the V and J calls and clone size; D and trimming were determined from the DNA. In the table there are 300,000 to 400,000 clones, 80% to 90% of which are singletons. The CDR3 sequence is 15 residues long. Germline lookup yields CDR1 MNHEY and CDR2 SVGAGI. V dropped 3 bases and J dropped 0; count of bases not matched to a gene: 5. V is TRBV6-5 and J is TRBJ2-7, with 7 bases aligning to TRBD2. Sequenced material: peripheral blood. The clonotype originates from a woman aged 45-59 years who had recovered from COVID-19. CDR3 protein: CASSYGRETSYEQYF. CDR3 nucleotides: TGTGCCAGCAGTTATGGGCGGGAGACCTCCTACGAGCAGTACTTC.